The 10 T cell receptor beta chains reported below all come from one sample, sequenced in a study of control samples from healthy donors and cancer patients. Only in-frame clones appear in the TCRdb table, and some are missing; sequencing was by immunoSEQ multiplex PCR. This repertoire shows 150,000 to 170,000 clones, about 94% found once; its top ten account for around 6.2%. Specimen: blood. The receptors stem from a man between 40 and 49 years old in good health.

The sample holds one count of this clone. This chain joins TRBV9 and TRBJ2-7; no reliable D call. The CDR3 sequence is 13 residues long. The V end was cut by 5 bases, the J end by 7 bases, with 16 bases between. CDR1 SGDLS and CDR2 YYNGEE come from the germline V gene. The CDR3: CASSLGSGLEQYF. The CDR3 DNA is TGTGCCAGCAGTTTGGGAAGTGGGCTTGAGCAGTACTTC.

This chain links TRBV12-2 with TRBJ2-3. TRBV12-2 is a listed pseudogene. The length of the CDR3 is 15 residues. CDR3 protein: CASRLDGTGADTQYF. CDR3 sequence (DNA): TGTGCAAGTCGCCTGGACGGGACCGGGGCAGATACGCAGTATTTT.

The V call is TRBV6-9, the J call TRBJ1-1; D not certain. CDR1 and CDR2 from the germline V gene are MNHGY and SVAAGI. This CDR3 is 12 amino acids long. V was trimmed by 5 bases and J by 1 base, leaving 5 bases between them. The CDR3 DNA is TGTGCCAGCAGTCCGGCGAACACTGAAGCTTTCTTT. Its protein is CASSPANTEAFF.

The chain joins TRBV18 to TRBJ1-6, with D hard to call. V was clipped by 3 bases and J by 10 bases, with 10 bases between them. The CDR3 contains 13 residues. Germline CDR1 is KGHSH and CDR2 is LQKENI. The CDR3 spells CASSPVQSSPLHF. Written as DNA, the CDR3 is TGTGCCAGCTCACCGGTTCAGTCCTCACCCCTCCACTTT.

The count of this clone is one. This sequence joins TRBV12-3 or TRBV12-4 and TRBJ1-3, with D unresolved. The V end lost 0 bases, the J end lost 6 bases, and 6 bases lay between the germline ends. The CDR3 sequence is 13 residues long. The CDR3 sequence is CASSLAQVNTIYF. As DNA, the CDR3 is TGTGCCAGCAGTTTAGCGCAAGTAAACACCATATATTTT.

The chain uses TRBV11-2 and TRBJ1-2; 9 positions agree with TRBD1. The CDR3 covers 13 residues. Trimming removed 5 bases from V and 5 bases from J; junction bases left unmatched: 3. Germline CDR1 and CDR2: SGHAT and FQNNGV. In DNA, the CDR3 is TGTGCCAGCAGCAGGGACAGGGAATATGGCTACACCTTC. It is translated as CASSRDREYGYTF.

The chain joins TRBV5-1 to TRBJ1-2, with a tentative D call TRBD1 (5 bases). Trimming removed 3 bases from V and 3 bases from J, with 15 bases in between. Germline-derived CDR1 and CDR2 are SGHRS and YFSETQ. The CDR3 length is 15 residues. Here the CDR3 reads CASSWGPATDYGYTF. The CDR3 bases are TGCGCCAGCAGCTGGGGACCCGCGACAGACTATGGCTACACCTTC.

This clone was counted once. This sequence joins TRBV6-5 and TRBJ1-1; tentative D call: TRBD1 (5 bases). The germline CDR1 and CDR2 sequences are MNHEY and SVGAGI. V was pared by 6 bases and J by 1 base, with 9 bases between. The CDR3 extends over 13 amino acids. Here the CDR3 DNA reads TGTGCCAGCAGGCTTGGGGGGAACACTGAAGCTTTCTTT. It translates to CASRLGGNTEAFF.

CDR3 in DNA: TGCGCCAGCAGTAAGTCTCAGGGGACCCTGAACACTGAAGCTTTCTTT. Its translation: CASSKSQGTLNTEAFF. The chain recombines TRBV5-1 with TRBJ1-1, with TRBD1 as a possible D gene (6 bases). CDR1 is SGHRS and CDR2 is YFSETQ in the germline V gene. This CDR3 is built from 16 residues. Trimming shortened V by 5 bases and J by 0 bases, and 17 bases separated the two germline ends.

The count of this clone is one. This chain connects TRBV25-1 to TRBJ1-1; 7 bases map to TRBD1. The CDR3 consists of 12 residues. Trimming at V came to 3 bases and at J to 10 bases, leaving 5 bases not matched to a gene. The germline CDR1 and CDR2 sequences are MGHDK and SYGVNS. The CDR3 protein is CASSDLYRGAFF. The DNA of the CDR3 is TGTGCCAGCAGTGACCTCTACAGGGGAGCTTTCTTT.